These T cell receptor beta chains were read from a single sample in a study of response to subunit inactivated influenza vaccine. One entry per CDR3 protein results from TCRdb running MiXCR on the RT-PCR reads. This table holds under 550,000 distinct CDR3 sequences, approximately 7.6% found once. Sequenced material: PBMCs from blood, taken 23 months after vaccination. These receptors were collected from a man aged 50-75 years who received an inactivated influenza vaccine. Both conserved end residues are part of each CDR3. D genes are given only for firm matches. Clone size is given for some rows only: seen once, a few or many times, or a class if the clone is expanded.

size	V	D	J	CDR3	DNA
many	TRBV12-3/TRBV12-4	-	TRBJ2-7	CASSSRNYEQYF	TGTGCCAGCAGTTCCAGAAACTACGAGCAGTACTTC
-	TRBV7-2	TRBD1	TRBJ2-7	CASSSQGSSSYEQYF	TGTGCCAGCAGCTCACAGGGGTCGTCCTCCTACGAGCAGTACTTC
many	TRBV23-1	-	TRBJ1-4	CASRSVTVATNEKLFF	TGCGCCAGCAGGAGCGTAACAGTAGCAACTAATGAAAAACTGTTTTTT
-	TRBV24-1	-	TRBJ2-5	CATSDIPRTGSMETQYF	TGTGCCACCAGTGACATCCCTCGGACGGGCTCGATGGAGACCCAGTACTTC
-	TRBV12-3/TRBV12-4	TRBD1	TRBJ2-7	CASGTVTLSYEQYF	TGTGCCAGTGGGACAGTCACCCTTTCCTACGAGCAGTACTTC
many	TRBV7-6	TRBD2	TRBJ2-1	CASSKRTSGRPSNEQFF	TGTGCCAGCAGCAAAAGGACTAGCGGGAGGCCAAGCAATGAGCAGTTCTTC
many	TRBV7-2	-	TRBJ1-5	CASSLWGNSNQPQHF	TGTGCCAGCAGCTTATGGGGGAATAGCAATCAGCCCCAGCATTTT
-	TRBV2	TRBD1	TRBJ2-7	CASSVHRGSGYEQYF	TGTGCCAGCAGTGTCCACAGGGGGTCGGGCTACGAGCAGTACTTC
-	TRBV6-5	-	TRBJ1-1	CASSYLEGNTEAFF	TGTGCCAGCAGTTACTTGGAGGGGAACACTGAAGCTTTCTTT
-	TRBV12-3/TRBV12-4	-	TRBJ1-2	CASSSGWHGYTF	TGTGCCAGCAGTTCTGGGTGGCATGGCTACACCTTC
few	TRBV15	-	TRBJ2-3	CATGSRTDTQYF	TGTGCCACCGGATCTCGCACAGATACGCAGTATTTT
-	TRBV20-1	TRBD2	TRBJ2-7	CSASLAGGYEQYF	TGCAGTGCTAGCCTAGCGGGGGGCTACGAGCAGTACTTC
few	TRBV12-3/TRBV12-4	TRBD2	TRBJ2-5	CASSPTLGTSGGETQYF	TGTGCCAGCAGTCCCACCTTAGGGACTAGCGGGGGTGAGACCCAGTACTTC
-	TRBV5-1	TRBD2	TRBJ2-5	CASSVSGGSYQETQYF	TGCGCCAGCAGCGTTAGCGGGGGGTCCTACCAAGAGACCCAGTACTTC
few	TRBV9	TRBD2	TRBJ2-7	CASSDPLAGEHYEQYF	TGTGCCAGCAGCGATCCCCTGGCGGGGGAACATTACGAGCAGTACTTC
few	TRBV4-3	-	TRBJ1-1	CASSQGIRGGENTEAFF	TGCGCCAGCAGCCAAGGGATCAGGGGTGGGGAAAACACTGAAGCTTTCTTT
-	TRBV10-3	-	TRBJ2-3	CAISEVSYSTDTQYF	TGTGCCATCAGTGAGGTGAGCTACAGCACAGATACGCAGTATTTT
-	TRBV12-3/TRBV12-4	-	TRBJ1-1	CASSSRRTGSFF	TGTGCCAGCAGTTCCCGAAGGACGGGATCTTTCTTT
many	TRBV5-1	TRBD1	TRBJ2-7	CASSWRGQDYEQYF	TGCGCCAGCAGCTGGAGGGGACAGGACTACGAGCAGTACTTC
many	TRBV5-1	-	TRBJ1-3	CASSLDWRNTIYF	TGCGCCAGCAGCTTGGATTGGAGAAACACCATATATTTT
few	TRBV10-3	TRBD2	TRBJ2-7	CAISPRTGGSYEQYF	TGTGCCATCAGTCCCCGGACGGGAGGCTCCTACGAGCAGTACTTC
-	TRBV20-1	-	TRBJ1-5	CSARDRTNQPQHF	TGCAGTGCTAGAGATAGGACAAATCAGCCCCAGCATTTT
few	TRBV5-1	TRBD1	TRBJ2-7	CASSAGTGAANEQYF	TGCGCCAGCAGCGCAGGGACAGGGGCTGCTAACGAGCAGTACTTC
few	TRBV2	-	TRBJ1-1	CASFRQLNTEAFF	TGTGCCAGCTTTAGGCAGTTGAACACTGAAGCTTTCTTT